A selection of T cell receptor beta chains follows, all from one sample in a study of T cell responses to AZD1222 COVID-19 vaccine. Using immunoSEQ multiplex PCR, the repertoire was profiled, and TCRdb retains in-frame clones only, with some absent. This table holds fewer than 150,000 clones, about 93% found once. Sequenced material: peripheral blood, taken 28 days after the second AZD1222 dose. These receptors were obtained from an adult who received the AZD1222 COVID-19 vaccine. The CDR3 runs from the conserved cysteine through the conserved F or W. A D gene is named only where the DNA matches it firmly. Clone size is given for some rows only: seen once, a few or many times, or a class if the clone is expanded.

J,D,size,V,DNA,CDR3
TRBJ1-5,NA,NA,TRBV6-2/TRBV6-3,TGTGCCAGCAGTTACTCCGGTCTGCTCAATCAGCCCCAGCATTTT,CASSYSGLLNQPQHF
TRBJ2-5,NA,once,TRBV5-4,TGTGCCAGCAGCTTTTTCCAGACAGAACAAGAGACCCAGTACTTC,CASSFFQTEQETQYF
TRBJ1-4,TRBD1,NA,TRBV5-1,TGCGCCAGCAGCCCCACAGGGGGCGCGGGTGAAAAACTGTTTTTT,CASSPTGGAGEKLFF
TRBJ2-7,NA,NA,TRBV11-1,TGTGCCAGCAGTCGAAGCGACTCCTACGAGCAGTACTTC,CASSRSDSYEQYF
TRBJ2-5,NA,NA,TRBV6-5,TGTGCCAGCAGTCGGGACCGAGAGGAGACCCAGTACTTC,CASSRDREETQYF
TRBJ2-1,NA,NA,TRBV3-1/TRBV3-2,TGTGCCAGCAGCCAAGAGGGCTTATCTTCCTACAATGAGCAGTTCTTC,CASSQEGLSSYNEQFF
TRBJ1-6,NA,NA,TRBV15,TGTGCCACCAGCAGAGTGGGTGGTGCCCCGAATTCACCCCTCCACTTT,CATSRVGGAPNSPLHF
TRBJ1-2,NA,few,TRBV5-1,TGCGCCAGCAGCCTCGGGACCGAGACTAACTATGGCTACACCTTC,CASSLGTETNYGYTF
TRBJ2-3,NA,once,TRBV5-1,TGCGCCAGCAGCCCAGGGAACAGCCTGAGCACAGATACGCAGTATTTT,CASSPGNSLSTDTQYF
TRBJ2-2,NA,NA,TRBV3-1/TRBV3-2,TGTGCCAGCAGCCTAGGATCGGGGTCCCCGAACACCGGGGAGCTGTTTTTT,CASSLGSGSPNTGELFF
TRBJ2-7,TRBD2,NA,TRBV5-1,TGCGCCAGCAAAGCAGAGAGCGGGGGACTCGAGCAGTACTTC,CASKAESGGLEQYF
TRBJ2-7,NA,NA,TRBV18,TGTGCCAGCTCCACCGGACAGTACGAGCAGTACTTC,CASSTGQYEQYF
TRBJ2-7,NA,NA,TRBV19,TGTGCCAGTAGTATTCGGGACGTCGGTCTCTACGAGCAGTACTTC,CASSIRDVGLYEQYF
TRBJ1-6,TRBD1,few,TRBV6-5,TGTGCCAGCAGCGTGGACAGGAGCAATTCACCCCTCCACTTT,CASSVDRSNSPLHF
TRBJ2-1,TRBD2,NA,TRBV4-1,TGCGCCAGCAGCCAAGGGGTTCAGCGGGGCAATGAGCAGTTCTTC,CASSQGVQRGNEQFF
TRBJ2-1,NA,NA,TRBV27,TGTGCCAGCAGTTTTGCGGCTGATGTCAATGAGCAGTTCTTC,CASSFAADVNEQFF
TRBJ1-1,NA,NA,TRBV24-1,TGTGCCCTTGGACCCCAAAGTACTGAAGCTTTCTTT,CALGPQSTEAFF
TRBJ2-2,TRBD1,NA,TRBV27,TGTGCCAGCAGTTTATTTAGGGGGCAAGGGGAGCTGTTTTTT,CASSLFRGQGELFF
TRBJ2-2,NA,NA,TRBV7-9,TGTGCCAGCAGCTTAACCGCGAACACCGGGGAGCTGTTTTTT,CASSLTANTGELFF
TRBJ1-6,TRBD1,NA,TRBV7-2,TGTGCCAGCAGCTGGGGACAGGGGGCAAGACCCCTCCACTTT,CASSWGQGARPLHF
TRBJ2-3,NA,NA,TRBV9,TGTGCCAGCAGCGTCTGGGGGAGCACAGATACGCAGTATTTT,CASSVWGSTDTQYF
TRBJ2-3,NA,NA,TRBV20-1,TGCAGTGCTAGCTTTTCAGATACGCAGTATTTT,CSASFSDTQYF
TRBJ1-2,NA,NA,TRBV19,TGTGCCAGTAGTATTAACGGATTTGAAAATGGCTACACCTTC,CASSINGFENGYTF
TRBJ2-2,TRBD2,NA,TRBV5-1,TGCGCCAGCAGCTTGGGGCTACTAGCGGTCACCGGGGAGCTGTTTTTT,CASSLGLLAVTGELFF
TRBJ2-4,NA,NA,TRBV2,TGTGCCAGCAGTGAAGGGCAGCTAGCCAAAAACATTCAGTACTTC,CASSEGQLAKNIQYF
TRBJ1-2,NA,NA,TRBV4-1,TGCGCCAGCAGCCAGCCTAACTATGGCTACACCTTC,CASSQPNYGYTF
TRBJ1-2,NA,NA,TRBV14,TGTGCCAGCAGCCACTTAAATCGACAGGATCCCCATAACTATGGCTACACCTTC,CASSHLNRQDPHNYGYTF
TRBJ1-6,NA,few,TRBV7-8,TGTGCCAGCAGCTTAGTCCCAGGACAGTACACTAATTCACCCCTCCACTTT,CASSLVPGQYTNSPLHF
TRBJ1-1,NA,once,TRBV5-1,TGCGCCAGCAGCTTACCACAGGCTTCGGGGACTGAAGCTTTCTTT,CASSLPQASGTEAFF
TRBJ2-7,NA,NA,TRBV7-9,TGTGCCAGCGCCGGGGACACCTCCTACGAGCAGTACTTC,CASAGDTSYEQYF
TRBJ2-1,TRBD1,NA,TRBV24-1,TGTGCCACCAGTGACACATCCGGGACAGGGCACAATGAGCAGTTCTTC,CATSDTSGTGHNEQFF
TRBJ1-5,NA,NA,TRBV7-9,TGTGCCAGCAGCTTACAGGGGCCGGATCAGCCCCAGCATTTT,CASSLQGPDQPQHF
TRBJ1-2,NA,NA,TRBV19,TGTGCCAGTAGTATAGAACAGGTGGCAGGTCAACGGGATGGCTACACCTTC,CASSIEQVAGQRDGYTF
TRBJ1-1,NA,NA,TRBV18,TGTGCCAGCTCACCTCCAACAGGGATTGGGATCACTGAAGCTTTCTTT,CASSPPTGIGITEAFF
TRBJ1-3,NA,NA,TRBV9,TGTGCCAGCAGCGTTGAAGGAAACACCATATATTTT,CASSVEGNTIYF
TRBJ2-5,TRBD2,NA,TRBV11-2,TGTGCCAGCAGCTTAGATCGCGGGGGGAGGGAGACCCAGTACTTC,CASSLDRGGRETQYF
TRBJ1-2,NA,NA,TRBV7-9,TGTGCCAGCAGTAGAGACTTTAACTATGGCTACACCTTC,CASSRDFNYGYTF
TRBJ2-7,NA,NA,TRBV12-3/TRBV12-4,TGTGCCAGCAGTTTTATCAGGGTGGACGAGCAGTACTTC,CASSFIRVDEQYF
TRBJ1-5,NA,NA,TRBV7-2,TGTGCCAGCAGCTTAACCGATGGGAATCAGCCCCAGCATTTT,CASSLTDGNQPQHF
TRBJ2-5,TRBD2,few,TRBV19,TGTGCCAGTAGTATTGCTAGCGGGATTCCCCAAGAGACCCAGTACTTC,CASSIASGIPQETQYF
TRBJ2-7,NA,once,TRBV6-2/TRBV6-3,TGTGCCAGCAGTTACCGGGGGTACGAGCAGTACTTC,CASSYRGYEQYF
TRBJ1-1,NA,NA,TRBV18,TGTGCCAGCTCACCACCGGGAAGTAATGTCGGCGGGGGTGAAGCTTTCTTT,CASSPPGSNVGGGEAFF